This TCR beta chain stems from a study of cytomegalovirus exposure and HLA in healthy donors. This CDR3 has 16 amino acids. Trimming took off 6 bases at V and 12 bases at J, with 29 bases between the two ends. CDR1 and CDR2 (germline): PRHDT, FYEKMQ (reference sequence). The donors were healthy bone marrow donors. Donors were nominally healthy when sampled, though unrecorded immune exposures were likely. Vbeta (60) and Jbeta (13) primers were used in the PCR. Method: immunoSEQ multiplex PCR; TCRdb's copy keeps in-frame clones and lacks some. The sample contains approximately 73,000 clones, 75% of which appear only once.

This clonotype originated in an older man in good health and CMV-seronegative. The chain is built from TRBV13 and TRBJ1-1; the D is unclear. The sequencing sample was made of PBMCs. CDR3 in DNA: TGTGCCAGCAGTTCGGCGGCGCGGGCTAAGGGTGGGAAACCTTTCTTT. Translated, it gives CASSSAARAKGGKPFF.